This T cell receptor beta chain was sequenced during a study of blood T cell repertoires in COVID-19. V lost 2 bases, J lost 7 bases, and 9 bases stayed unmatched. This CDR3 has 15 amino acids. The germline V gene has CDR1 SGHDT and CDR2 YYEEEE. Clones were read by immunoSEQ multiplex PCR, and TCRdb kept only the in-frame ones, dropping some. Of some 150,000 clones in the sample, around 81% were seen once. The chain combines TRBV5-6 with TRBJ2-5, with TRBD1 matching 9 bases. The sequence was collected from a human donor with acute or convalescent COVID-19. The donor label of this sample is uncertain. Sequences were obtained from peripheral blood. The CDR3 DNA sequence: TGTGCCAGCAGCTTCTCCGGGACAGGGAGTGGGACCCAGTACTTC. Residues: CASSFSGTGSGTQYF.